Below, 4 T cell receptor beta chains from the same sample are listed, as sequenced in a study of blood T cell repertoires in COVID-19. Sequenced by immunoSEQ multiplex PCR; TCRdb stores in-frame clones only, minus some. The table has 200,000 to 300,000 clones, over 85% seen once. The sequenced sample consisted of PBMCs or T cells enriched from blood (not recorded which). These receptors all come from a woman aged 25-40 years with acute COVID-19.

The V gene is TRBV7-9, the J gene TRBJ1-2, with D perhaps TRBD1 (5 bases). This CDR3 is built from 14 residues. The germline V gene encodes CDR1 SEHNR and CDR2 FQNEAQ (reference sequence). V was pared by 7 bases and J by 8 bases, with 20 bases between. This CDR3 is CASTRGESSSGYTF. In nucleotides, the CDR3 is TGTGCCAGCACCCGGGGGGAATCCTCGTCGGGCTACACCTTC.

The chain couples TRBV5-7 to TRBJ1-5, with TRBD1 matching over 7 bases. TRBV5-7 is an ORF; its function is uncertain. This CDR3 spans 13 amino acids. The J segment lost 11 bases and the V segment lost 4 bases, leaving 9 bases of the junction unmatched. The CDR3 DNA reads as TGTGCCAGCAGCCAATCGGGACAGTTGGCCCAGCATTTT. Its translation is CASSQSGQLAQHF.

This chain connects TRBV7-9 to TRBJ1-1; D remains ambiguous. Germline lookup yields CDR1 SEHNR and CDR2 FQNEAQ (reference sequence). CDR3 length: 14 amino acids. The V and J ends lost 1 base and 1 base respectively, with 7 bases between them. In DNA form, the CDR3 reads TGTGCCAGCAGCTTAGGAGCGCCGAACACTGAAGCTTTCTTT. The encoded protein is CASSLGAPNTEAFF.

CDR3 residues: CASRMGQGNNSPLHF. In nucleotides, the CDR3 is TGTGCCAGTCGAATGGGACAGGGTAATAATTCACCCCTCCACTTT. The chain joins TRBV6-5 to TRBJ1-6, with 9 bases that match TRBD1. The CDR3 has 15 residues. The germline V gene encodes CDR1 MNHEY and CDR2 SVGAGI. V lost 9 bases, J lost 5 bases, and 8 bases stayed unmatched.